Listed below are T cell receptor beta chains from one sample, sequenced in a study of beta chain features in type 1 diabetes. TCRdb's copy holds only in-frame clones and misses some; the assay was immunoSEQ multiplex PCR. Counted here are roughly 500,000 clones, over 25% occurring once; the ten biggest clones make up 0.05% to 0.07%. Sample: naive CD4+ T cells from blood. Receptor source: a man between 18 and 35 years old in good health. CDR3s include the opening cysteine and the closing phenylalanine or tryptophan. A D gene is named only where the DNA matches it firmly. Size is omitted from some rows. Given values are once, few, many or a class for expanded clones.

J gene: TRBJ2-5
V gene: TRBV9
clone size: NA
D gene: NA
CDR3 protein: CASSRDVETQYF
CDR3 DNA: TGTGCCAGCAGCCGAGATGTGGAGACCCAGTACTTC

J gene: TRBJ2-5
V gene: TRBV25-1
clone size: NA
D gene: TRBD1
CDR3 protein: CASSVTSGGDQYF
CDR3 DNA: TGTGCCAGCAGTGTTACTTCAGGGGGCGACCAGTACTTC

J gene: TRBJ2-1
V gene: TRBV4-1
clone size: few
D gene: NA
CDR3 protein: CASSHPTPAYNEQFF
CDR3 DNA: TGCGCCAGCAGCCATCCGACACCAGCCTACAATGAGCAGTTCTTC

J gene: TRBJ2-7
V gene: TRBV7-2
clone size: NA
D gene: NA
CDR3 protein: CASSLEAGYEQYF
CDR3 DNA: TGTGCCAGCAGCTTAGAGGCGGGCTACGAGCAGTACTTC

J gene: TRBJ2-7
V gene: TRBV4-2
clone size: NA
D gene: TRBD2
CDR3 protein: CASSPRTSAMIGYEQYF
CDR3 DNA: TGTGCCAGCAGCCCTAGGACTAGCGCTATGATAGGCTACGAGCAGTACTTC

J gene: TRBJ2-3
V gene: TRBV6-1
clone size: NA
D gene: NA
CDR3 protein: CASSVGLTDTQYF
CDR3 DNA: TGTGCCAGCAGTGTGGGGCTCACAGATACGCAGTATTTT

J gene: TRBJ2-3
V gene: TRBV19
clone size: few
D gene: NA
CDR3 protein: CASSLMRFTDTQYF
CDR3 DNA: TGTGCCAGTAGCTTGATGAGGTTCACAGATACGCAGTATTTT

J gene: TRBJ2-7
V gene: TRBV18
clone size: few
D gene: TRBD1
CDR3 protein: CASSPTGTEQYF
CDR3 DNA: TGTGCCAGCTCACCGACAGGGACCGAGCAGTACTTC

J gene: TRBJ2-1
V gene: TRBV5-1
clone size: few
D gene: TRBD2
CDR3 protein: CASSLGLAGVNEQFF
CDR3 DNA: TGCGCCAGCAGCCTGGGACTAGCGGGAGTCAATGAGCAGTTCTTC

J gene: TRBJ2-3
V gene: TRBV30
clone size: few
D gene: TRBD2
CDR3 protein: CAWTSGGSVQYF
CDR3 DNA: TGTGCCTGGACTAGCGGGGGTTCTGTGCAGTATTTT

J gene: TRBJ2-6
V gene: TRBV15
clone size: NA
D gene: TRBD2
CDR3 protein: CATSRAPGLAGGGANVLTF
CDR3 DNA: TGTGCCACCAGCAGAGCACCGGGACTAGCGGGTGGTGGGGCCAACGTCCTGACTTTC

J gene: TRBJ2-7
V gene: TRBV9
clone size: few
D gene: NA
CDR3 protein: CASSRGASYEQYF
CDR3 DNA: TGTGCCAGCAGCCGGGGGGCTTCCTACGAGCAGTACTTC

J gene: TRBJ1-2
V gene: TRBV30
clone size: NA
D gene: NA
CDR3 protein: CAWSVNGLYGYTF
CDR3 DNA: TGTGCCTGGAGTGTAAACGGTCTCTATGGCTACACCTTC

J gene: TRBJ2-1
V gene: TRBV18
clone size: NA
D gene: NA
CDR3 protein: CASSPTLSSYNEQFF
CDR3 DNA: TGTGCCAGCTCGCCGACTCTGAGCTCCTACAATGAGCAGTTCTTC

J gene: TRBJ2-1
V gene: TRBV15
clone size: few
D gene: TRBD2
CDR3 protein: CATSRGGRTSATYNEQFF
CDR3 DNA: TGTGCCACCAGCAGAGGAGGCAGGACTAGCGCTACCTACAATGAGCAGTTCTTC

J gene: TRBJ2-5
V gene: TRBV20-1
clone size: few
D gene: NA
CDR3 protein: CSASLETQYF
CDR3 DNA: TGCAGTGCTAGCCTCGAGACCCAGTACTTC

J gene: TRBJ2-1
V gene: TRBV7-9
clone size: few
D gene: NA
CDR3 protein: CASSLGLSSYNEQFF
CDR3 DNA: TGTGCCAGCAGCTTAGGACTCAGCTCCTACAATGAGCAGTTCTTC

J gene: TRBJ2-2
V gene: TRBV11-3
clone size: NA
D gene: NA
CDR3 protein: CASSSTGRGELFF
CDR3 DNA: TGTGCCAGCAGCTCAACAGGCCGAGGGGAGCTGTTTTTT

J gene: TRBJ2-1
V gene: TRBV7-9
clone size: NA
D gene: NA
CDR3 protein: CASSLEARFGEFF
CDR3 DNA: TGTGCCAGCAGCTTAGAAGCGAGGTTCGGGGAGTTCTTC

J gene: TRBJ2-3
V gene: TRBV7-9
clone size: NA
D gene: TRBD2
CDR3 protein: CASSVSGRTDTQYF
CDR3 DNA: TGTGCCAGCAGCGTTAGCGGGAGAACGGATACGCAGTATTTT

J gene: TRBJ2-3
V gene: TRBV7-9
clone size: NA
D gene: NA
CDR3 protein: CASSRPGSTDTQYF
CDR3 DNA: TGTGCCAGCAGCAGGCCAGGGAGCACAGATACGCAGTATTTT

J gene: TRBJ1-1
V gene: TRBV4-2
clone size: NA
D gene: NA
CDR3 protein: CASRVRDGNTEAFF
CDR3 DNA: TGTGCCAGCAGGGTCCGGGACGGAAACACTGAAGCTTTCTTT

J gene: TRBJ2-1
V gene: TRBV9
clone size: NA
D gene: TRBD1
CDR3 protein: CASSVGDSDEQFF
CDR3 DNA: TGTGCCAGCAGCGTAGGGGACAGCGATGAGCAGTTCTTC

J gene: TRBJ2-1
V gene: TRBV30
clone size: few
D gene: TRBD1
CDR3 protein: CAWRLQGARNEQFF
CDR3 DNA: TGTGCCTGGAGGTTACAGGGGGCGCGGAATGAGCAGTTCTTC

J gene: TRBJ2-5
V gene: TRBV29-1
clone size: NA
D gene: NA
CDR3 protein: CSEEGRPAVTQYF
CDR3 DNA: TGCAGCGAGGAGGGTAGGCCCGCGGTGACCCAGTACTTC

J gene: TRBJ1-2
V gene: TRBV5-6
clone size: few
D gene: NA
CDR3 protein: CASSLVAGHRYTF
CDR3 DNA: TGTGCCAGCAGCTTGGTCGCAGGGCATCGCTACACCTTC

J gene: TRBJ2-1
V gene: TRBV5-1
clone size: NA
D gene: NA
CDR3 protein: CASSLGLSYNEQFF
CDR3 DNA: TGCGCCAGCAGCTTGGGGCTGTCCTACAATGAGCAGTTCTTC

J gene: TRBJ2-5
V gene: TRBV11-2
clone size: NA
D gene: TRBD2
CDR3 protein: CASSLVGAGVQYF
CDR3 DNA: TGTGCCAGCAGCTTAGTAGGAGCGGGAGTCCAGTACTTC

J gene: TRBJ2-1
V gene: TRBV18
clone size: few
D gene: NA
CDR3 protein: CASLPDRNNEQFF
CDR3 DNA: TGTGCCAGCCTCCCGGACAGAAACAATGAGCAGTTCTTC

J gene: TRBJ2-5
V gene: TRBV7-2
clone size: NA
D gene: NA
CDR3 protein: CASSLSNSRRETQYF
CDR3 DNA: TGTGCCAGCAGCTTAAGCAACAGTCGGAGAGAGACCCAGTACTTC

J gene: TRBJ2-7
V gene: TRBV7-9
clone size: few
D gene: NA
CDR3 protein: CASSSRTSSYEQYF
CDR3 DNA: TGTGCCAGCAGCTCACGGACAAGCTCCTACGAGCAGTACTTC

J gene: TRBJ2-5
V gene: TRBV2
clone size: few
D gene: NA
CDR3 protein: CASSERGQGTQYF
CDR3 DNA: TGTGCCAGCAGTGAAAGAGGGCAAGGGACCCAGTACTTC

J gene: TRBJ2-1
V gene: TRBV7-3
clone size: NA
D gene: TRBD2
CDR3 protein: CASSPPGLAPSNEQFF
CDR3 DNA: TGTGCCAGCAGCCCCCCGGGACTAGCTCCCTCCAATGAGCAGTTCTTC

J gene: TRBJ2-2
V gene: TRBV7-7
clone size: NA
D gene: NA
CDR3 protein: CASSFLEPPGELFF
CDR3 DNA: TGTGCCAGCAGCTTCCTAGAGCCTCCCGGGGAGCTGTTTTTT

J gene: TRBJ2-1
V gene: TRBV7-2
clone size: NA
D gene: TRBD2
CDR3 protein: CASSLGLAVNYNEQFF
CDR3 DNA: TGTGCCAGCAGCTTGGGACTAGCGGTGAACTACAATGAGCAGTTCTTC

J gene: TRBJ1-5
V gene: TRBV30
clone size: NA
D gene: NA
CDR3 protein: CAWSVSQGGQPQHF
CDR3 DNA: TGTGCCTGGAGTGTATCTCAGGGAGGACAGCCCCAGCATTTT

J gene: TRBJ1-2
V gene: TRBV30
clone size: NA
D gene: TRBD1
CDR3 protein: CAWSEQGARYGYTF
CDR3 DNA: TGTGCCTGGAGTGAACAGGGGGCGCGGTATGGCTACACCTTC

J gene: TRBJ2-3
V gene: TRBV11-2
clone size: NA
D gene: NA
CDR3 protein: CASSARGTSTDTQYF
CDR3 DNA: TGTGCCAGCAGCGCACGGGGCACTAGCACAGATACGCAGTATTTT

J gene: TRBJ2-5
V gene: TRBV5-6
clone size: NA
D gene: NA
CDR3 protein: CASSPNRAGGETQYF
CDR3 DNA: TGTGCCAGCAGCCCGAACAGGGCGGGCGGAGAGACCCAGTACTTC

J gene: TRBJ2-3
V gene: TRBV9
clone size: few
D gene: NA
CDR3 protein: CASSVTPLLDTQYF
CDR3 DNA: TGTGCCAGCAGCGTGACACCGCTGTTAGATACGCAGTATTTT

J gene: TRBJ2-7
V gene: TRBV20-1
clone size: NA
D gene: NA
CDR3 protein: CSASPAYEQYF
CDR3 DNA: TGCAGTGCTAGCCCCGCTTACGAGCAGTACTTC

J gene: TRBJ2-1
V gene: TRBV5-1
clone size: NA
D gene: NA
CDR3 protein: CASSIGNYNEQFF
CDR3 DNA: TGCGCCAGCAGCATTGGGAATTACAATGAGCAGTTCTTC

J gene: TRBJ1-5
V gene: TRBV30
clone size: once
D gene: TRBD1
CDR3 protein: CAWSVTGQGALNQPQHF
CDR3 DNA: TGTGCCTGGAGTGTAACAGGGCAGGGGGCTCTCAATCAGCCCCAGCATTTT

J gene: TRBJ2-3
V gene: TRBV9
clone size: NA
D gene: NA
CDR3 protein: CASSALTTVSTDTQYF
CDR3 DNA: TGTGCCAGCAGCGCCTTAACGACCGTCTCCACAGATACGCAGTATTTT

J gene: TRBJ2-3
V gene: TRBV25-1
clone size: few
D gene: TRBD2
CDR3 protein: CASSSTSGRRDTQYF
CDR3 DNA: TGTGCCAGCAGTAGCACTAGCGGGAGGAGGGATACGCAGTATTTT

J gene: TRBJ2-1
V gene: TRBV5-1
clone size: NA
D gene: NA
CDR3 protein: CASSVAMTQPSNEQFF
CDR3 DNA: TGCGCCAGCAGCGTGGCTATGACCCAACCCAGCAATGAGCAGTTCTTC

J gene: TRBJ1-2
V gene: TRBV29-1
clone size: NA
D gene: NA
CDR3 protein: CSVPTGANYGYTF
CDR3 DNA: TGCAGCGTTCCGACAGGAGCTAACTATGGCTACACCTTC

J gene: TRBJ1-2
V gene: TRBV20-1
clone size: NA
D gene: NA
CDR3 protein: CSALRDGGYTF
CDR3 DNA: TGCAGTGCTCTAAGGGACGGTGGCTACACCTTC

J gene: TRBJ2-7
V gene: TRBV30
clone size: NA
D gene: TRBD2
CDR3 protein: CAWSRGGLIAYEQYF
CDR3 DNA: TGTGCCTGGAGCCGGGGAGGGTTAATAGCCTACGAGCAGTACTTC